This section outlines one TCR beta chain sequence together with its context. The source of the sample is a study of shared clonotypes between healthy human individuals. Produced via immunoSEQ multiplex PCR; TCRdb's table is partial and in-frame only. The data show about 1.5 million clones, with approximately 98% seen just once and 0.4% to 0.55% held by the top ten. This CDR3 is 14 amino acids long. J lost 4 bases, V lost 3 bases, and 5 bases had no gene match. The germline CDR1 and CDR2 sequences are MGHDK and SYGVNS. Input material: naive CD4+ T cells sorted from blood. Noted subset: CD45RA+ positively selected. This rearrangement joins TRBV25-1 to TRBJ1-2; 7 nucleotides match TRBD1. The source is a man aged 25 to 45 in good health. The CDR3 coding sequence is TGTGCCAGCAGTGACAGGGGGAGCGGCTATGGCTACACCTTC. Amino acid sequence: CASSDRGSGYGYTF.